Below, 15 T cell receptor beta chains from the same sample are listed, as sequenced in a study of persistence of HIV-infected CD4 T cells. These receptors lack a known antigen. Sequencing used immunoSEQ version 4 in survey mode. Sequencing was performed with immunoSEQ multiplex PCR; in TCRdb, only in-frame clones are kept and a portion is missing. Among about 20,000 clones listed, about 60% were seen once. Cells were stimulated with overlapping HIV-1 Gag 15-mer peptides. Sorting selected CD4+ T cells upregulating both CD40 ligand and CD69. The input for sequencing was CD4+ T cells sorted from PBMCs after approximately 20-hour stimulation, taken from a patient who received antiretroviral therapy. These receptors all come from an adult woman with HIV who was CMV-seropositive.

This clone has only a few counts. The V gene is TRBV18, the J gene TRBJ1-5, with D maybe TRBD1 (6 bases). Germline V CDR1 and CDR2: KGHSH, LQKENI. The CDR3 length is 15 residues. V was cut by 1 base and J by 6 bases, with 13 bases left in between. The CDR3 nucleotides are TGTGCCAGCTCACCACGGGGGCAGGGCGGTCAGCCCCAGCATTTT. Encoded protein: CASSPRGQGGQPQHF.

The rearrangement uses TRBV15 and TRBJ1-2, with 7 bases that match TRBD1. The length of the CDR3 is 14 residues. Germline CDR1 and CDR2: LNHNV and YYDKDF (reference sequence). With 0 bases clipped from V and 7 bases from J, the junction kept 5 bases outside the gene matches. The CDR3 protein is CATSRDGTVAGYTF. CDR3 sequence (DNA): TGTGCCACCAGCAGAGATGGGACAGTAGCTGGCTACACCTTC.

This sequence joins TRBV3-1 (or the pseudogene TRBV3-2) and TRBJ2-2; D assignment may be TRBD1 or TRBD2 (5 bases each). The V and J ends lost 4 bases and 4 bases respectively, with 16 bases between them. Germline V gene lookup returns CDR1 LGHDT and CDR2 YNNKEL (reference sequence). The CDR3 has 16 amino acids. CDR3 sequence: CASSPPGRRTTGELFF. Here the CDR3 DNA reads TGTGCCAGCAGCCCACCGGGACGGCGTACCACCGGGGAGCTGTTTTTT.

As DNA, the CDR3 is TGCGCCAGGGGGACAGAAAACACCGGGGAGCTGTTTTTT. This translates into CARGTENTGELFF. The rearrangement joins TRBV10-2 to TRBJ2-2; 7 bases align to TRBD1. CDR3 size: 13 residues. V was clipped by 9 bases and J by 2 bases; unmatched bases: 3. The germline V gene encodes CDR1 WSHSY and CDR2 SAAADI.

The CDR3 region is CASNRATQRITEAFF. CDR3 nucleotides: TGTGCCAGTAACAGGGCAACCCAAAGAATCACTGAAGCTTTCTTT. The chain couples TRBV19 to TRBJ1-1, with a tentative D call TRBD1 (6 bases). V lost 7 bases to trimming and J lost 4 bases, with 19 bases between them. The CDR3 is 15 amino acids. Germline V lookup: CDR1 LNHDA, CDR2 SQIVND (reference sequence). Combining the CDR3 with reference TRBV19 and TRBJ1-1 gives the whole variable domain DGGITQSPKYLFRKEGQNVTLSCEQNLNHDAMYWYRQDPGQGLRLIYYSQIVNDFQKGDIAEGYSVSREKKESFPLTVTSAQKNPTAFYLCASNRATQRITEAFFGQGTRLTVV.

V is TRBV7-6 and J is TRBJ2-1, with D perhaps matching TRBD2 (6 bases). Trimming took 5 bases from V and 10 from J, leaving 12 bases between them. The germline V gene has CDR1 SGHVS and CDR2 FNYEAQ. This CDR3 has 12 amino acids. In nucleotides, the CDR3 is TGTGCCAGCAGCCCTCCAGGAGGGGAGCAGTTCTTC. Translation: CASSPPGGEQFF.

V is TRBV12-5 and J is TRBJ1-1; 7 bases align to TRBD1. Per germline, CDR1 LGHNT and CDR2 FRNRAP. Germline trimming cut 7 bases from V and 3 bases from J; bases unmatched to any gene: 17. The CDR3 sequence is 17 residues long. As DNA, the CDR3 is TGTGCTAGTGAACCCCCCGGGCAGGGGGGATCGTACACTGAAGCTTTCTTT. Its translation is CASEPPGQGGSYTEAFF. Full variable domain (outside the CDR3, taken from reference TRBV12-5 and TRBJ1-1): DARVTQTPRHKVTEMGQEVTMRCQPILGHNTVFWYRQTMMQGLELLAYFRNRAPLDDSGMPKDRFSAEMPDATLATLKIQPSEPRDSAVYFCASEPPGQGGSYTEAFFGQGTRLTVV.

CDR3 in amino acids: CASRPEGRDSPNQPQHF. The CDR3 nucleotides read TGCGCCAGCAGGCCCGAAGGACGGGACAGCCCTAATCAGCCCCAGCATTTT. The chain has TRBV23-1 and TRBJ1-5; 7 nucleotides align to TRBD1. TRBV23-1 is classed as an ORF, of uncertain function. CDR3 length: 17 residues. V shed 6 bases and J 4 bases; nucleotides not matched to a gene: 15.

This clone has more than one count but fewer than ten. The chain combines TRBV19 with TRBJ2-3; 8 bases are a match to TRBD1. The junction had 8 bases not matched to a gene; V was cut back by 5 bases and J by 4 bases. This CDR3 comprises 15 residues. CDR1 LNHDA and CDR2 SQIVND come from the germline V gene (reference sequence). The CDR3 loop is CASSPRTGWADTQYF. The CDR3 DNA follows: TGTGCCAGTAGTCCCCGGACAGGGTGGGCAGATACGCAGTATTTT. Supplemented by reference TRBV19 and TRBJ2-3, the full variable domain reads DGGITQSPKYLFRKEGQNVTLSCEQNLNHDAMYWYRQDPGQGLRLIYYSQIVNDFQKGDIAEGYSVSREKKESFPLTVTSAQKNPTAFYLCASSPRTGWADTQYFGPGTRLTVL.

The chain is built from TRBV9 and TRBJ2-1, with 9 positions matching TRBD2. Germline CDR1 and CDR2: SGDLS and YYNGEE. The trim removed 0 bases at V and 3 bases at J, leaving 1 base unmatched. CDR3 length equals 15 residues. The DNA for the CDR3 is TGTGCCAGCAGCGTAGGCGGGGGGGGCTACAATGAGCAGTTCTTC. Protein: CASSVGGGGYNEQFF.

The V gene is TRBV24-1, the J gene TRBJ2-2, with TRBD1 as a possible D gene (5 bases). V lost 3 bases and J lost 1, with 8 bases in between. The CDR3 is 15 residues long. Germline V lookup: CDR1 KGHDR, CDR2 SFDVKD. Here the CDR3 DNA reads TGTGCCACCAGTGATAGGCAGGGGAACACCGGGGAGCTGTTTTTT. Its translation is CATSDRQGNTGELFF.

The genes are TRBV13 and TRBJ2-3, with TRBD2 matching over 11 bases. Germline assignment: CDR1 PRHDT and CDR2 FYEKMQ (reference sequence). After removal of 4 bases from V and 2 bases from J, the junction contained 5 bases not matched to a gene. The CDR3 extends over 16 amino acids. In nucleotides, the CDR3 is TGTGCCAGCAGCTCCCTAGCGGGGGGCGTCACAGATACGCAGTATTTT. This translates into CASSSLAGGVTDTQYF.

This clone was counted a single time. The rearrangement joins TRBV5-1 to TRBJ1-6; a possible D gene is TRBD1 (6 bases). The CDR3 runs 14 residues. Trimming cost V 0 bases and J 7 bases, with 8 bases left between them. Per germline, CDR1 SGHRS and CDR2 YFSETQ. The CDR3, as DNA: TGCGCCAGCAGCTTGGACAGGGAGAATTCACCCCTCCACTTT. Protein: CASSLDRENSPLHF.

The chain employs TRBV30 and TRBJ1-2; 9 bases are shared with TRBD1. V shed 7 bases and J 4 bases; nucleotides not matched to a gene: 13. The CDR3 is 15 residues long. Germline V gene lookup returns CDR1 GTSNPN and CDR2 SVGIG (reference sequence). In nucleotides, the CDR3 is TGTGCCTCCCAGGGGGGGACAGGGAGGGCCTATGGCTACACCTTC. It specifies CASQGGTGRAYGYTF.

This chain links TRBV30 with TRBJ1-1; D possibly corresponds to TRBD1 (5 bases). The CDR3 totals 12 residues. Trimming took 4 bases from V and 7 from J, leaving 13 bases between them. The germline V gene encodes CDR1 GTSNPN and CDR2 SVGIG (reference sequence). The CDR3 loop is CAWTIGQGEAFF. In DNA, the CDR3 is TGTGCCTGGACCATCGGTCAGGGTGAAGCTTTCTTT.